The entry that follows covers one T cell receptor (beta chain) sequence. The V and J ends lost 1 base and 0 bases respectively, with 8 bases between them. Looked up from germline, CDR1 is KGHSH and CDR2 is LQKENI. This CDR3 spans 15 amino acids. The data stem from a study of early T cells in non-severe SARS-CoV-2 infection. Individual cDNA molecules received unique molecular identifiers during library preparation. In TCRdb, the 5' RACE reads were re-called with MiXCR into one record per CDR3 protein. The profile shows tens of thousands of distinct CDR3 sequences, about 9.9% of them singletons. The sequence was collected from an adult who was a healthcare worker with PCR-confirmed SARS-CoV-2 infection or an uninfected control (not recorded which). Specimen: whole blood. The chain recombines TRBV18 with TRBJ2-3; D might be TRBD1 (5 bases). The CDR3 protein is CASSPRTTSTDTQYF. The CDR3 nucleotides read TGTGCCAGCTCACCACGGACAACTAGCACAGATACGCAGTATTTT.